Presented here are 28 T cell receptor beta chains from one specimen sequenced in a study of shared clonotypes between healthy human individuals. Profiling relied on immunoSEQ multiplex PCR, and the TCRdb table lists in-frame clones only, not all of them. The sample holds approximately 440,000 clones, 70% to 80% seen once. What was sequenced was PBMCs. These receptors all stem from a woman aged 40 to 55 in good health. Some clones in this sample may be carry-over from other donors' samples.

V is TRBV9 and J is TRBJ1-4; 7 bases match TRBD1. This CDR3 has 15 amino acids. The V segment lost 4 bases and the J segment 4 bases; nucleotides outside the gene matches: 7. The germline V gene encodes CDR1 SGDLS and CDR2 YYNGEE. DNA of the CDR3: TGTGCCAGCAGCCCCCGACAGGGATATAATGAAAAACTGTTTTTT. Protein sequence: CASSPRQGYNEKLFF.

The V gene is TRBV28, the J gene TRBJ2-7; D is tentatively TRBD1 or TRBD2 (5 bases each). Germline V gene sequence: CDR1 MDHEN, CDR2 SYDVKM. The CDR3 spans 17 residues. Trimming took 6 bases from V and 3 from J, leaving 24 bases between them. The CDR3 loop is CASSPHGAATKDYEQYF. The CDR3 nucleotides are TGTGCCAGCAGCCCACACGGGGCCGCTACCAAGGACTACGAGCAGTACTTC.

This clone was seen just once. The gene calls are TRBV19 and TRBJ1-2; the D is unclear. This CDR3 is 15 amino acids long. The V and J ends lost 3 bases and 4 bases respectively, with 15 bases between them. The germline V gene has CDR1 LNHDA and CDR2 SQIVND (reference sequence). The chain's CDR3 is CASSMFVAGGYGYTF. The CDR3, as DNA: TGTGCCAGTAGTATGTTTGTGGCAGGAGGCTATGGCTACACCTTC. Supplemented by reference TRBV19 and TRBJ1-2, the full variable domain reads DGGITQSPKYLFRKEGQNVTLSCEQNLNHDAMYWYRQDPGQGLRLIYYSQIVNDFQKGDIAEGYSVSREKKESFPLTVTSAQKNPTAFYLCASSMFVAGGYGYTFGSGTRLTVV.

V and J are TRBV15 and TRBJ1-1; D uncertain. V lost 8 bases and J 2 bases, leaving 15 bases between the germline ends. CDR1 LNHNV and CDR2 YYDKDF come from the germline V gene (reference sequence). CDR3 length: 14 residues. CDR3 bases: TGTGCCACCGCTCGGCCGTCCGAAAACACTGAAGCTTTCTTT. Amino acids: CATARPSENTEAFF.

The chain joins TRBV2 to TRBJ1-2; the match to TRBD1 covers 8 bases. Per germline, CDR1 SNHLY and CDR2 FYNNEI. This CDR3 is 14 amino acids long. With 10 bases clipped from V and 2 bases from J, the junction kept 9 bases outside the gene matches. In DNA, the CDR3 is TGTGCCACCGTGGACAGGGAGGGAAACTATGGCTACACCTTC. It codes for CATVDREGNYGYTF.

CDR3 protein: CASRASGRANEQFF. The CDR3 region has the DNA TGTGCCAGCCGAGCTAGCGGGAGGGCCAATGAGCAGTTCTTC. The gene calls are TRBV6-1 and TRBJ2-1, with TRBD2 matching 12 bases. This CDR3 has 14 amino acids. The germline V gene has CDR1 MNHNS and CDR2 SASEGT. V shed 8 bases, J shed 6 bases, and the junction held 5 bases outside the gene matches.

A note on this clone: Just one base apart from a much larger clone, this may be a read error. This sample includes further DNA sequences coding for the same CDR3. The V call is TRBV7-6, the J call TRBJ1-4, with D possibly being TRBD1 (5 bases). This CDR3 has 17 residues. Germline loops: CDR1 SGHVS, CDR2 FNYEAQ. Trimming shortened V by 5 bases and J by 7 bases, and 23 bases separated the two germline ends. CDR3 residues: CASSTLVDSLVFEKLFF. CDR3 bases: TGTGCCAGCAGCACCCTCGTAGACAGCTTGGTGTTTGAAAAACTGTTTTTT.

DNA of the CDR3: TGTGCCAGTAGTATGGAAGTCGGGAATGAGCAGTTCTTC. Translation: CASSMEVGNEQFF. V gene TRBV19 combines with J gene TRBJ2-1; D gene uncertain. Trimming took 3 bases from V and 7 from J, leaving 10 bases between them. Germline loops: CDR1 LNHDA, CDR2 SQIVND (reference sequence). This CDR3 is 13 amino acids long.

V usage is TRBV11-2 and J usage is TRBJ2-7; TRBD1 matches 8 bases. The CDR3 runs 13 residues. The V gene's germline CDR1 is SGHAT and CDR2 FQNNGV. Germline trimming cut 5 bases from V and 2 bases from J; bases unmatched to any gene: 2. The CDR3 bases are TGTGCCAGCAGCCCAGGGGGCACCTACGAGCAGTACTTC. Translation gives CASSPGGTYEQYF.

The chain combines TRBV5-1 with TRBJ2-7; possible D gene TRBD1, 5 bases. Germline V gives CDR1 SGHRS, CDR2 YFSETQ. The V gene lost 0 bases and the J gene lost 2 bases, with 9 bases spanning the gap. The CDR3 has 14 residues. The CDR3, as DNA: TGCGCCAGCAGCTTGGCCGACAGCCCCTACGAGCAGTACTTC. This encodes CASSLADSPYEQYF.

Turning to this clone: Given a far larger clone just one base away, this is likely a sequencing read error. This chain uses TRBV2 with TRBJ2-5; maybe TRBD1 (6 bases). The CDR3 has 14 residues. Germline V gives CDR1 SNHLY, CDR2 FYNNEI. V was pared by 3 bases and J by 4 bases, with 12 bases between. CDR3 DNA sequence: TGTGCCAGCAGTGATCGGACAGACCGAGAGACCCAGTACTTC. Amino acids: CASSDRTDRETQYF.

V and J are TRBV29-1 and TRBJ1-2, with D possibly TRBD1 on 5 matching bases. V lost 7 bases and J 12 bases, leaving 15 bases between the germline ends. CDR3 length: 10 residues. In germline, CDR1 is SQVTM, CDR2 ANQGSEA. CDR3 sequence (DNA): TGCAGCGCGGGGGAGGGTGCGGACACCTTC. Translating gives CSAGEGADTF.

The genes are TRBV5-6 and TRBJ1-1; TRBD1 might be the D (6 bases). V gave up 3 bases and J gave up 0 bases, with 12 bases separating them. CDR1 and CDR2 (germline): SGHDT, YYEEEE. CDR3 length: 15 amino acids. This CDR3 is CASSWLGAVNTEAFF. CDR3 bases: TGTGCCAGCAGCTGGCTGGGGGCGGTGAACACTGAAGCTTTCTTT. The variable domain in full, completed from reference TRBV5-6 and TRBJ1-1, reads DAGVTQSPTHLIKTRGQQVTLRCSPKSGHDTVSWYQQALGQGPQFIFQYYEEEERQRGNFPDRFSGHQFPNYSSELNVNALLLGDSALYLCASSWLGAVNTEAFFGQGTRLTVV.

V and J are TRBV5-1 and TRBJ2-1; tentatively, D is TRBD1 or TRBD2 (5 bases each). The CDR3 is made up of 13 amino acids. From germline, CDR1 is SGHRS and CDR2 YFSETQ. The V gene lost 3 bases and the J gene lost 7 bases, with 11 bases spanning the gap. The chain's CDR3 is CASSWGSANEQFF. In DNA form, the CDR3 reads TGCGCCAGCAGCTGGGGGTCGGCGAATGAGCAGTTCTTC.

Regarding this clone: A read error may be the cause here, since a much bigger clone is one base away. The CDR3 reads CASSRGTHHTEAFF. In DNA form, the CDR3 reads TGTGCCAGCAGCCGCGGGACACACCACACTGAAGCTTTCTTT. The chain has TRBV28 and TRBJ1-1, with D perhaps TRBD1 (6 bases). The CDR3 loop spans 14 amino acids. In germline, CDR1 is MDHEN, CDR2 SYDVKM. V lost 6 bases to trimming and J lost 3 bases, with 14 bases between them.

Regarding this clone: A far larger clone is only one base removed, so a read error is likely. The chain joins TRBV28 to TRBJ2-7; 9 bases align to TRBD2. The germline V gene has CDR1 MDHEN and CDR2 SYDVKM. After removal of 5 bases from V and 2 bases from J, the junction contained 7 bases not matched to a gene. The CDR3 spans 15 residues. CDR3 residues: CASSRSGSLPYEQYF. Here the CDR3 DNA reads TGTGCCAGCAGTCGTAGCGGGAGTCTCCCCTACGAGCAGTACTTC.

The chain couples TRBV29-1 to TRBJ2-5; 9 nucleotides match TRBD1. The germline CDR1 and CDR2 sequences are SQVTM and ANQGSEA. The CDR3 totals 14 residues. J gave up 5 bases and V 3 bases, and 7 bases lay outside the gene matches. The CDR3 bases are TGCAGCGTTGATGGGACAGGGACACCGGAGACCCAGTACTTC. Translating it yields CSVDGTGTPETQYF.

V usage is TRBV2 and J usage is TRBJ2-3, with TRBD1 matching 10 bases. CDR3 size: 13 residues. From germline, CDR1 is SNHLY and CDR2 FYNNEI. The V segment lost 7 bases and the J segment 3 bases; nucleotides outside the gene matches: 1. CDR3 residues: CASTGQGTDTQYF. In DNA form, the CDR3 reads TGTGCCAGCACGGGACAGGGGACAGATACGCAGTATTTT.

The rearrangement uses TRBV19 and TRBJ1-1; unclear D gene. Germline V gene sequence: CDR1 LNHDA, CDR2 SQIVND (reference sequence). This CDR3 is 14 amino acids long. Trimming took 3 bases from V and 2 from J, leaving 10 bases between them. The CDR3 DNA is TGTGCCAGTAGTATCCGGGGATTCAACACTGAAGCTTTCTTT. Amino acids: CASSIRGFNTEAFF.

In this sample, this clone turned up a few times. This chain links TRBV4-2 with TRBJ2-7, with no clear D. The ends were cut back, 1 base at V and 5 bases at J, with 15 bases in the middle. Germline V gene sequence: CDR1 LGHNA, CDR2 YNFKEQ. The CDR3 runs to 15 residues. The CDR3 loop reads CASSQGAPPADEQYF. Written as DNA, the CDR3 is TGTGCCAGCAGCCAAGGAGCGCCGCCGGCCGACGAGCAGTACTTC.

On this clone: A read error is the likely source, as a far larger clone sits one nucleotide away. Other DNA variants within this sample encode the same CDR3. V gene TRBV5-6 combines with J gene TRBJ2-7, with TRBD2 identical over 7 bases. This CDR3 region has 14 residues. V lost 2 bases and J lost 0; bases outside the gene matches: 2. Germline V gene lookup returns CDR1 SGHDT and CDR2 YYEEEE. The CDR3 coding sequence is TGTGCCAGCAGCTTAGGCGGGAGCTCCTACGAGCAGTACTTC. It is translated as CASSLGGSSYEQYF.

V and J are TRBV28 and TRBJ1-4; 10 bases map to TRBD1. The germline V gene encodes CDR1 MDHEN and CDR2 SYDVKM. This CDR3 is built from 16 residues. Losses at the gene ends were 5 bases for V and 5 bases for J; bases not matched to a gene: 8. The CDR3 region is CASSLLPGQGNEKLFF. The CDR3 nucleotides are TGTGCCAGCAGTCTCTTACCGGGACAGGGGAATGAAAAACTGTTTTTT.

This clone has a handful of counts. This chain links TRBV5-1 with TRBJ2-2; D is undetermined. V lost 4 bases to trimming and J lost 0 bases, with 10 bases between them. The CDR3 loop spans 15 amino acids. Germline CDR1 reads SGHRS; CDR2 reads YFSETQ. The CDR3 DNA follows: TGCGCCAGCAGCCTTCGTAACGCGAACACCGGGGAGCTGTTTTTT. The encoded protein is CASSLRNANTGELFF.

The chain's CDR3 is CASSLGGRPQETQYF. The CDR3 coding sequence is TGTGCCAGCAGCTTAGGGGGGCGTCCTCAAGAGACCCAGTACTTC. The chain joins TRBV7-2 to TRBJ2-5, with TRBD1 as a possible D gene (6 bases). V was cut by 1 base and J by 2 bases, with 11 bases left in between. From germline, CDR1 is SGHTA and CDR2 FQGNSA. CDR3 length: 15 residues.

In its sample, this clone was seen many times. Other DNA sequences in the sample encode the same CDR3. The chain is built from TRBV19 and TRBJ1-2; 8 positions match TRBD1. The CDR3 covers 13 residues. V was pared by 8 bases and J by 7 bases, with 9 bases of the junction left unmatched. CDR1 LNHDA and CDR2 SQIVND come from the germline V gene (reference sequence). CDR3 sequence (DNA): TGTGCCAGTGGCCGACAGGGGACAAGTGGCTACACCTTC. Amino acids: CASGRQGTSGYTF.

V is TRBV15 and J is TRBJ2-1, with TRBD2 matching 8 bases. The CDR3 extends over 14 amino acids. Germline-derived CDR1 and CDR2 are LNHNV and YYDKDF (reference sequence). V shed 8 bases and J 8 bases; nucleotides not matched to a gene: 11. CDR3 residues: CATSGGRNPDEQFF. As DNA, the CDR3 is TGTGCCACCTCGGGCGGGAGGAACCCCGATGAGCAGTTCTTC. Filled out from reference TRBV15 and TRBJ2-1, the complete variable domain reads DAMVIQNPRYQVTQFGKPVTLSCSQTLNHNVMYWYQQKSSQAPKLLFHYYDKDFNNEADTPDNFQSRRPNTSFCFLDIRSPGLGDTAMYLCATSGGRNPDEQFFGPGTRLTVL.

The chain has TRBV9 and TRBJ2-7; 12 positions agree with TRBD1. The CDR3 runs 15 residues. Per germline, CDR1 SGDLS and CDR2 YYNGEE. The V gene end was trimmed by 4 bases and the J gene end by 7 bases; junction bases not matched to a gene: 9. CDR3 protein: CASSPRGTGGVEQYF. The DNA for the CDR3 is TGTGCCAGCAGCCCGCGTGGGACAGGGGGCGTGGAGCAGTACTTC.

The J gene is TRBJ2-7, the V gene TRBV18; 9 nucleotides agree with TRBD2. The V segment lost 1 base and the J segment 7 bases; nucleotides outside the gene matches: 5. The length of the CDR3 is 14 residues. Looked up from germline, CDR1 is KGHSH and CDR2 is LQKENI. The CDR3 spells CASSPLAGEGEQYF. CDR3 DNA: TGTGCCAGCTCACCACTAGCGGGAGAGGGTGAGCAGTACTTC.